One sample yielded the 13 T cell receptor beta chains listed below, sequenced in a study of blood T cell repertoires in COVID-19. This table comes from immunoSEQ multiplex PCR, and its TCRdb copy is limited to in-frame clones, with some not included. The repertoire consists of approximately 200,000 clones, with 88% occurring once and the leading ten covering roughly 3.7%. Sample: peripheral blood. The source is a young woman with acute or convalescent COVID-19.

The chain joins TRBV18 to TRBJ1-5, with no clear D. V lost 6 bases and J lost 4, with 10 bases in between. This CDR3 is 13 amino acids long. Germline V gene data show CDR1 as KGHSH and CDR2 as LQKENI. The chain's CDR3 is CASSSGSNQPQHF. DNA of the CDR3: TGTGCCAGCTCGTCGGGGTCTAATCAGCCCCAGCATTTT.

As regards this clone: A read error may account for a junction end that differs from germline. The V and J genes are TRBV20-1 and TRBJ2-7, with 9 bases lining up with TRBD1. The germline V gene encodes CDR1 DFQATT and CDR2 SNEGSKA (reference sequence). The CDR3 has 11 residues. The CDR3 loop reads CSATSRDRDLF. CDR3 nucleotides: TGCAGTGCTACTTCCCGGGACAGGGATTTATTC.

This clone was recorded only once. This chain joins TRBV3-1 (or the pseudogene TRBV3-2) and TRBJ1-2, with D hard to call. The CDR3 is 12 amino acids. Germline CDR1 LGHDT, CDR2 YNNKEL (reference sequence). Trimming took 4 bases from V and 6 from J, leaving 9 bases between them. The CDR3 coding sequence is TGTGCCAGCAGCCTTCGACGGGATGGCTACACCTTC. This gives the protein CASSLRRDGYTF.

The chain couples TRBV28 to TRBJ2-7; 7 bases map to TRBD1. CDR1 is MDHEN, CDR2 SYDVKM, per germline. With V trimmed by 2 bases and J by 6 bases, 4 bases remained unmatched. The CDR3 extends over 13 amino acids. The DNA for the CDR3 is TGTGCCAGCAGTTTACCCGACAGGGTCGAGCAGTACTTC. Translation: CASSLPDRVEQYF.

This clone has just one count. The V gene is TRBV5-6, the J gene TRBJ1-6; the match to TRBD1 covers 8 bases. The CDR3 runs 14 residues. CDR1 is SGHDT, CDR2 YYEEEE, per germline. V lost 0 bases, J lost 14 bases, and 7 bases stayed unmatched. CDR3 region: CASSLGGQGIALHF. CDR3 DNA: TGTGCCAGCAGCTTGGGTGGACAGGGAATAGCCCTCCACTTT.

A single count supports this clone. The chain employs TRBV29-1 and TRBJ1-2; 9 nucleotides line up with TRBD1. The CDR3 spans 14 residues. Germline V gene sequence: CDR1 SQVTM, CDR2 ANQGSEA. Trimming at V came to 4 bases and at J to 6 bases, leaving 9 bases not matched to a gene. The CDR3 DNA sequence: TGCAGCGTTGGGTGGGGACAGGGAACCGATGGCTACACCTTC. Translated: CSVGWGQGTDGYTF.

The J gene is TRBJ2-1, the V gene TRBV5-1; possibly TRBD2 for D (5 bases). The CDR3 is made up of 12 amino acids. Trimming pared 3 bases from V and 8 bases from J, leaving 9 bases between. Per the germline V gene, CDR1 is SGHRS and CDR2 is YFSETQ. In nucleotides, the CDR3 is TGCGCCAGCAGCTCCGAGGGCGATGAGCAGTTCTTC. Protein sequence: CASSSEGDEQFF.

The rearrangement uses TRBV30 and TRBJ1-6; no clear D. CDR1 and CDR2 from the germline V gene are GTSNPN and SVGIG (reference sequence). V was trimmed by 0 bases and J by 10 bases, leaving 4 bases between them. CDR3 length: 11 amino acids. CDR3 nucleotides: TGTGCCTGGAGTGTCGGGTCACCCCTCCACTTT. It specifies CAWSVGSPLHF.

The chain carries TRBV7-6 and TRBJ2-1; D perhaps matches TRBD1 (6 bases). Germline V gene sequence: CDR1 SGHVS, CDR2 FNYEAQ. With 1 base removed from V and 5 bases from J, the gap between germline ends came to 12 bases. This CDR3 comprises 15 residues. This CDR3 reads CASSLGAGVNNEQFF. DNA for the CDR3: TGTGCCAGCAGCTTAGGGGCAGGGGTGAACAATGAGCAGTTCTTC. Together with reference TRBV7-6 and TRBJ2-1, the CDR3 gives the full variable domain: GAGVSQSPRYKVTKRGQDVALRCDPISGHVSLYWYRQALGQGPEFLTYFNYEAQQDKSGLPNDRFSAERPEGSISTLTIQRTEQRDSAMYRCASSLGAGVNNEQFFGPGTRLTVL.

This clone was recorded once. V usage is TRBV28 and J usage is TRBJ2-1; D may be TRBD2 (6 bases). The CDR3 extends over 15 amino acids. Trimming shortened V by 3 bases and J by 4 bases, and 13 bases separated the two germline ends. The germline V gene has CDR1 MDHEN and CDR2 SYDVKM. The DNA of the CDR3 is TGTGCCAGCAGTTTGGGGGGTGAGGGATACAATGAGCAGTTCTTC. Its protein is CASSLGGEGYNEQFF.

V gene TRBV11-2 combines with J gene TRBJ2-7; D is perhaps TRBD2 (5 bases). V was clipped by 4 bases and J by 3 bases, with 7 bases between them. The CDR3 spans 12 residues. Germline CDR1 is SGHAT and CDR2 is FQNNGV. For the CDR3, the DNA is TGTGCCAGCAGCTCGGGATTCTACGAGCAGTACTTC. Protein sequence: CASSSGFYEQYF.

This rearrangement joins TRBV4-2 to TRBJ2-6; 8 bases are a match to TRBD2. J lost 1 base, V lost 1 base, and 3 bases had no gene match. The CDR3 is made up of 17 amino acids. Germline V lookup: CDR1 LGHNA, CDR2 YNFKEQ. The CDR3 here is CASSQVGGRSGANVLTF. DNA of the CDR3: TGTGCCAGCAGCCAAGTTGGCGGGAGGTCTGGGGCCAACGTCCTGACTTTC.

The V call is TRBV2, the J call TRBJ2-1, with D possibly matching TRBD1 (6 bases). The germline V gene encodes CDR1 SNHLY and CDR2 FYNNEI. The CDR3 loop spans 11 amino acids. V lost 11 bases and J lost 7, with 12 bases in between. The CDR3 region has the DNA TGTGCCTTGGACAGTCAGAATGAGCAGTTCTTC. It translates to CALDSQNEQFF.